This paragraph reports one T cell receptor (beta chain). The target antigen is unknown. This specimen belongs to a study of Graves' ophthalmopathy and Graves' hyperthyroidism. Across the study: Specimen type is peripheral blood, obtained at initial diagnosis before any treatment.

Scientists amplified the TCR beta CDR3 regions from RNA transcripts. RT-PCR with HTBI primers came first, then second-round multiplex PCR. TCRdb itself ran the multiplex PCR reads through MiXCR, one entry per CDR3 protein. The sample consists of 350,000 or so distinct CDR3 sequences, 15% to 20% of them appearing once. The ends were cut back, 6 bases at V and 2 bases at J, with 11 bases in the middle. CDR3 length: 13 residues. The study, taken as a whole, reports: Blood shared most expanded thyroid clonotypes above 0.001 frequency.

The sequenced sample was peripheral blood. This receptor was identified in an adult man with Graves' ophthalmopathy. This sequence joins TRBV12-3 or TRBV12-4 and TRBJ2-7; the D gene is possibly TRBD1 (5 bases). Written as DNA, the CDR3 is TGTGCCAGCAGCCCACAGGATACCTACGAGCAGTACTTC. Its translation: CASSPQDTYEQYF.